This passage covers 15 T cell receptor beta chains from one sample sequenced in a study of OX40 agonist ivuxolimab in advanced cancers. Here immunoSEQ multiplex PCR was the method, and the copy in TCRdb shows in-frame clones only, minus some. The sample has around 50,000 clones; about 88% are singletons. Sequencing was performed on CD4+ or CD8+ T cells sorted from blood, taken in a trial of the OX40 agonist ivuxolimab. The receptors shown here come from an adult with an advanced solid tumor such as melanoma, head and neck, liver or kidney cancer.

V and J are TRBV5-1 and TRBJ2-3, with 9 bases matching TRBD1. The V segment lost 2 bases and the J segment 4 bases; nucleotides outside the gene matches: 5. Germline V lookup: CDR1 SGHRS, CDR2 YFSETQ. The CDR3 is 15 amino acids. The CDR3 bases are TGCGCCAGCAGCTTCCCGGGACAGGGTGCAGATACGCAGTATTTT. Translating gives CASSFPGQGADTQYF.

V is TRBV18 and J is TRBJ2-2; TRBD1 aligns across 11 bases. Germline V gene sequence: CDR1 KGHSH, CDR2 LQKENI. V trimming: 4 bases; J trimming: 0 bases; junction bases outside the gene matches: 7. The CDR3 contains 18 residues. In nucleotides, the CDR3 is TGTGCCAGCTCACGTGCCGGGACAGGGGGGCCGAACACCGGGGAGCTGTTTTTT. Translated: CASSRAGTGGPNTGELFF.

This rearrangement joins TRBV27 to TRBJ2-5; D remains ambiguous. Germline lookup yields CDR1 MNHEY and CDR2 SMNVEV (reference sequence). The length of the CDR3 is 15 residues. V dropped 10 bases and J dropped 7 bases, with 25 bases sitting between them. This chain's CDR3 is CANTQPGPAFRTQYF. CDR3 in DNA: TGTGCCAACACCCAACCGGGCCCGGCGTTTCGGACCCAGTACTTC.

The chain employs TRBV7-3 and TRBJ2-3; D ambiguous. The germline gives CDR1 SGHTA, CDR2 FQGTGA. The CDR3 totals 13 residues. V lost 3 bases and J 1 base, leaving 5 bases between the germline ends. The CDR3 region has the DNA TGTGCCAGCAGCTTCAGCGGCACAGATACGCAGTATTTT. It translates to CASSFSGTDTQYF.

This sequence joins TRBV28 and TRBJ1-2; weak D call: TRBD1 (6 bases). Germline-derived CDR1 and CDR2 are MDHEN and SYDVKM. This CDR3 contains 13 residues. V was clipped by 10 bases and J by 4 bases, with 16 bases between them. For the CDR3, the DNA is TGTGCCATTAACCCTCAGGGGACCTATGGCTACACCTTC. Translated: CAINPQGTYGYTF.

This clone was detected once. The rearrangement joins TRBV19 to TRBJ2-3, with D possibly being TRBD2 (5 bases). Germline V gene sequence: CDR1 LNHDA, CDR2 SQIVND (reference sequence). With 1 base removed from V and 0 bases from J, the gap between germline ends came to 17 bases. The CDR3 spans 18 residues. The CDR3 bases are TGTGCCAGTAGTATAGGGGGTGGTGGGAGCTATAGCACAGATACGCAGTATTTT. This gives the protein CASSIGGGGSYSTDTQYF.

This clone was found a few times. The chain couples TRBV6-1 to TRBJ1-5; 7 positions match TRBD1. The CDR3 contains 16 residues. Germline V gene sequence: CDR1 MNHNS, CDR2 SASEGT. V was clipped by 4 bases and J by 0 bases; unmatched bases: 6. The CDR3 nucleotides are TGTGCCAGCAGTGGGACAGGAGGTTATAGCAATCAGCCCCAGCATTTT. This encodes CASSGTGGYSNQPQHF.

The genes are TRBV4-1 and TRBJ1-3; no clear D gene. Germline V lookup: CDR1 MGHRA, CDR2 YSYEKL. V was shortened by 3 bases and J by 0 bases, with 12 bases between the two germline ends. This CDR3 region has 16 residues. This chain's CDR3 is CASSQDWLGSGNTIYF. CDR3 coding DNA: TGCGCCAGCAGCCAGGACTGGCTCGGCTCTGGAAACACCATATATTTT.

This clone has a handful of counts. The J gene is TRBJ1-1, the V gene TRBV9; a possible D gene is TRBD1 (6 bases). The germline V and J ends were trimmed by 5 bases and 3 bases, with 17 bases remaining between them. CDR1 and CDR2 (germline): SGDLS, YYNGEE. The CDR3 has 15 residues. CDR3 sequence (DNA): TGTGCCAGCAGTCCGAGACCTAGGGGGGACACTGAAGCTTTCTTT. Residues: CASSPRPRGDTEAFF. The full variable domain, completed using reference TRBV9 and TRBJ1-1, is DSGVTQTPKHLITATGQRVTLRCSPRSGDLSVYWYQQSLDQGLQFLIQYYNGEERAKGNILERFSAQQFPDLHSELNLSSLELGDSALYFCASSPRPRGDTEAFFGQGTRLTVV.

This chain uses TRBV11-2 with TRBJ2-2, with D perhaps being TRBD1 or TRBD2 (6 bases each). Germline V gene lookup returns CDR1 SGHAT and CDR2 FQNNGV. This CDR3 region has 17 residues. With 5 bases removed from V and 8 bases from J, the gap between germline ends came to 24 bases. Here the CDR3 reads CASSRYFGGQRSGELFF. DNA of the CDR3: TGTGCCAGCAGCCGATATTTCGGGGGCCAGAGATCAGGGGAGCTGTTTTTT.

The CDR3 protein is CSVTLHLGTSYNEQFF. The CDR3 region has the DNA TGCAGCGTTACCCTCCATCTAGGGACCTCCTACAATGAGCAGTTCTTC. The chain combines TRBV29-1 with TRBJ2-1; D is perhaps TRBD1 or TRBD2 (5 bases each). The ends were cut back, 5 bases at V and 0 bases at J, with 17 bases in the middle. Germline V CDR1 and CDR2: SQVTM, ANQGSEA. The CDR3 is made up of 16 amino acids.

The rearrangement joins TRBV4-1 to TRBJ2-1; maybe TRBD2 (6 bases). Trimming removed 0 bases from V and 7 bases from J, with 25 bases in between. CDR3 size: 19 residues. Germline loops: CDR1 MGHRA, CDR2 YSYEKL. The CDR3 region is CASSQDGRSAGMSWNEQFF. DNA for the CDR3: TGCGCCAGCAGCCAAGATGGTCGATCAGCGGGCATGAGTTGGAATGAGCAGTTCTTC.

This chain uses TRBV6-1 with TRBJ1-5; no clear D. V was shortened by 4 bases and J by 3 bases, with 10 bases between the two germline ends. CDR3 length equals 14 residues. The germline CDR1 and CDR2 sequences are MNHNS and SASEGT. CDR3 protein: CASSARDDNQPQHF. The CDR3 DNA is TGTGCCAGCAGTGCCCGGGATGACAATCAGCCCCAGCATTTT.

The chain has TRBV9 and TRBJ2-1, with D perhaps TRBD2 (8 bases). Germline-derived CDR1 and CDR2 are SGDLS and YYNGEE. This CDR3 has 15 amino acids. V lost 3 bases to trimming and J lost 4 bases, with 14 bases between them. CDR3 loop: CASSEGASGYNEQFF. CDR3 in DNA: TGTGCCAGCAGCGAGGGGGCTAGCGGGTACAATGAGCAGTTCTTC.

The chain uses TRBV13 and TRBJ1-3; D is ambiguous. In germline, CDR1 is PRHDT, CDR2 FYEKMQ (reference sequence). The CDR3 spans 14 residues. V was clipped by 1 base and J by 0 bases, with 4 bases between them. The CDR3 spells CASSLVNSGNTIYF. CDR3 nucleotides: TGTGCCAGCAGCTTAGTCAACTCTGGAAACACCATATATTTT.